The present entry profiles one T cell receptor (beta chain) with its context. The data are from a study of blood T cell repertoires in COVID-19. Clones were sequenced by immunoSEQ multiplex PCR, and TCRdb holds only the in-frame ones, with some missing. The table lists roughly 130,000 clones, roughly four fifths of them singletons. Per the germline V gene, CDR1 is LNHDA and CDR2 is SQIVND (reference sequence). Trimming removed 3 bases at V and 2 bases at J, with 17 bases between. The CDR3 runs to 16 residues. Sequenced material: peripheral blood. J is TRBJ2-7 and V is TRBV19, with D perhaps matching TRBD1 (5 bases). This receptor was identified in an elderly man with acute or convalescent COVID-19. CDR3 sequence reads: CASSMVWQGPPYEQYF. The CDR3 nucleotides are TGTGCCAGTAGTATGGTTTGGCAGGGCCCTCCCTACGAGCAGTACTTC.